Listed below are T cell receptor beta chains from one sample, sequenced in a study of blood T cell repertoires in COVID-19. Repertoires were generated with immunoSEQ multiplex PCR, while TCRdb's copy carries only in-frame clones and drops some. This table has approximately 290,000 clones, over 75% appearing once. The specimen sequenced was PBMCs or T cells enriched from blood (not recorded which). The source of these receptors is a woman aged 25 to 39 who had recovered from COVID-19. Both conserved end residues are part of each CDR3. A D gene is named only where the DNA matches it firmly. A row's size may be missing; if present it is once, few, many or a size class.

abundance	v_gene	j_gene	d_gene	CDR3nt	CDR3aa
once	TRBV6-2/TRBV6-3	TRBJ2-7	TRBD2	TGTGCCAGCAGTTACAGTGGACTAGCGGGAGGTAATACGGACGAGCAGTACTTC	CASSYSGLAGGNTDEQYF
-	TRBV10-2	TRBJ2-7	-	TGCGCCAGCAGTGAATCGGGGTTTCGCGCCGAGCAGTACTTC	CASSESGFRAEQYF
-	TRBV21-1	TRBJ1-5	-	TGTGCCAGCAGCAAAGAGCCGGCGGGGAATCAGCCCCAGCATTTT	CASSKEPAGNQPQHF
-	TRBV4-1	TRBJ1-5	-	TGCGCCAGCAGCCAATATACAGAAAAACAGCCCCAGCATTTT	CASSQYTEKQPQHF
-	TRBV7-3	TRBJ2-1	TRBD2	TGTGCCAGCAGTTTGGGACTAGCGGCCTACAATGAGCAGTTCTTC	CASSLGLAAYNEQFF
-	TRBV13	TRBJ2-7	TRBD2	TGTGCCAGCAGGCCTATAGCGGGGCCAAACTCCTACGAGCAGTACTTC	CASRPIAGPNSYEQYF
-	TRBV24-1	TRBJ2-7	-	TGTGCCACCAGTGAAACCGGAAGGGGGTACGAGCAGTACTTC	CATSETGRGYEQYF
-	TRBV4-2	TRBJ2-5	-	TGTGCCAGCAGCCGGCCAGGGGAGACCCAGTACTTC	CASSRPGETQYF
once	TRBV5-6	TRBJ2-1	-	TGTGCCAGCAGCCGATCTAGCTCAGTTAGACGGGATGAGCAGTTCTTC	CASSRSSSVRRDEQFF
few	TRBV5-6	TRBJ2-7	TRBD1	TGTGCCAGCAGCTCTGGGACAGGTTGGGAGTACTTC	CASSSGTGWEYF
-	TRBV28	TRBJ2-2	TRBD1	TGTGCCAGCAGTTCTATCGGGCCGGGACAGGGGGCGAGTAACACCGGGGAGCTGTTTTTT	CASSSIGPGQGASNTGELFF
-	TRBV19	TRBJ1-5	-	TGTGCCAGTAGGCAAAACCGGAATCAGCCCCAGCATTTT	CASRQNRNQPQHF
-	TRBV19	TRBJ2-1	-	TGTGCCAGTAGTACGCCAGGGGGGATTCGCGATGAGCAGTTCTTC	CASSTPGGIRDEQFF
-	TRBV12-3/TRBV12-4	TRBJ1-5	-	TGTGCCAGCAGTTTTTCGGGAGGGTTCCAGCATTTT	CASSFSGGFQHF
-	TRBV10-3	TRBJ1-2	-	TGTGCCATAAACCCAGGGATTGAGACGGGCTACACCTTC	CAINPGIETGYTF
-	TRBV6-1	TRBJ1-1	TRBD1	TGTGCCAGCAGTGTCCGGGACAGGGTCATCCAAAACACTGAAGCTTTCTTT	CASSVRDRVIQNTEAFF
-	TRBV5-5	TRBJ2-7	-	TGTGCCAGCAGCCCGGTCCAGGGTGGGTACGAGCAGTACTTC	CASSPVQGGYEQYF
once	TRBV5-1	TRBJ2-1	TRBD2	TGCGCCAGCAGCTTGGGGACTAGCAAACCCAATGAGCAGTTCTTC	CASSLGTSKPNEQFF
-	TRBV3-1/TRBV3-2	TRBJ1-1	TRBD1	TGTGCCAGCAGCCAAGGGACAGGGGGCTGGACTGAAGCTTTCTTT	CASSQGTGGWTEAFF
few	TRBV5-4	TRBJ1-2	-	TGTGCCAGCAGCTCAGCACAGGGAGGGAACTATGGCTACACCTTC	CASSSAQGGNYGYTF
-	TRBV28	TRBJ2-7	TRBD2	TGTGCCAGCAGCTCTAGCGGGCGGAGCTCCTACGAGCAGTACTTC	CASSSSGRSSYEQYF
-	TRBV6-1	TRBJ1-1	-	TGTGCCAGCAGTGAATTTCGCCTATCGGACACTGAAGCTTTCTTT	CASSEFRLSDTEAFF
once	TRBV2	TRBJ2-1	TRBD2	TGTGCCAGTGGGGTGGGGGACTATGGGCTCTTC	CASGVGDYGLF
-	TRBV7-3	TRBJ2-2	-	TGTGCCAGCAGCTTACAGTCAGGTGGCACCGGGGAGCTGTTTTTT	CASSLQSGGTGELFF
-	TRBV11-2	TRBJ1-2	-	TGTGCCAGCAGCTTAACGCCTGAATTCAGGCAGAGCTATGGCTACACCTTC	CASSLTPEFRQSYGYTF
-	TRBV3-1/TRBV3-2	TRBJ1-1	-	TGTGCCAGCAGCCACGTTGGCAGGGCCACTGAAGCTTTCTTT	CASSHVGRATEAFF
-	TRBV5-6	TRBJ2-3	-	TGTGCCAGCAGCGAGCGAGGGAGGAGTAGCACAGATACGCAGTATTTT	CASSERGRSSTDTQYF
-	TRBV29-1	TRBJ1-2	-	TGCAGCGTTGAAGATCTACAGCTTAACTATGGCTACACCTTC	CSVEDLQLNYGYTF
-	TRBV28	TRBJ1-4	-	TGTGCCAGCAGTTATGCGGAAAAACTGTTTTTT	CASSYAEKLFF
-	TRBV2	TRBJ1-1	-	TGTGCCAGCAGTGAAAGAGATGGGGGCGTGAACACTGAAGCTTTCTTT	CASSERDGGVNTEAFF
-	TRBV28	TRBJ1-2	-	TGTGCCAGCAGGCCCATGGGGGGGATAAGTATCGAAGATGGCTACACCTTC	CASRPMGGISIEDGYTF
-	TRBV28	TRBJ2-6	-	TGTGCCAGCAGTTTGGGCAACTCTGGGGCCAACGTCCTGACTTTC	CASSLGNSGANVLTF
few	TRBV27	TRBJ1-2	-	TGTGCCAGCAGTTTGGTGGGAGGCGGTCGAGGCTACACCTTC	CASSLVGGGRGYTF
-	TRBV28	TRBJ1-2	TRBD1	TGTGCCAGCAGGACTCGATTTAAAGGTAGTTTGGGACAGTTCTATGGCTACACCTTC	CASRTRFKGSLGQFYGYTF
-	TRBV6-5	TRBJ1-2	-	TGTGCCAGCAGTCCGACAGGCGAATCGTCCTATGGCTACACCTTC	CASSPTGESSYGYTF
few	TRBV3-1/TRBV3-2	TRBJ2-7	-	TGTGCCAGCAGCCAGATAGCGGACACCTCCTACGAGCAGTACTTC	CASSQIADTSYEQYF
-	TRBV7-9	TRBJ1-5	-	TGTGCCAGCAGCTCCCCCCCCTTTAATCAGCCCCAGCATTTT	CASSSPPFNQPQHF
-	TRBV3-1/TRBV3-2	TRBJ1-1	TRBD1	TGTGCCAGCAGCCAGGGGACAGGGGGCCGTAACACTGAAGCTTTCTTT	CASSQGTGGRNTEAFF
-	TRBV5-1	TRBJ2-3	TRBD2	TGCGCCAGCAGCTTGGGTGCTAGCGGGTCATTACCTAGCACAGATACGCAGTATTTT	CASSLGASGSLPSTDTQYF
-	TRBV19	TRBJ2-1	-	TGTGCCAGTAGTAGGGGACTTGGCTCCTACAATGAGCAGTTCTTC	CASSRGLGSYNEQFF
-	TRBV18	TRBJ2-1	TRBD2	TGTGCCAGCTCACCCCCCCTAGCGGGCTCCTACAATGAGCAGTTCTTC	CASSPPLAGSYNEQFF
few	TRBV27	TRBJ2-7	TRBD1	TGTGCCAGCAGTTTATCGACGGCAGGGGGAAAGCAGTACTTC	CASSLSTAGGKQYF
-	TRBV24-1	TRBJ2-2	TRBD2	TGTGCCACCAGCCGGGGGGACACCGGGGAGCTGTTTTTT	CATSRGDTGELFF
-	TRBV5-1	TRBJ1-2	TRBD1	TGCGCCAGCAGCTTGGCCCCCGGACAGGGCAAGGCCTATGGCTACACCTTC	CASSLAPGQGKAYGYTF
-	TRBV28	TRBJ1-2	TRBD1	TGTGCCACCCTCGGAACAGGGGTACACTATGGCTACACCTTC	CATLGTGVHYGYTF
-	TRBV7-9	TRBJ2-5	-	TGTGCCAGCAGCTTAGGATTACGGGGCCAAGAGACCCAGTACTTC	CASSLGLRGQETQYF